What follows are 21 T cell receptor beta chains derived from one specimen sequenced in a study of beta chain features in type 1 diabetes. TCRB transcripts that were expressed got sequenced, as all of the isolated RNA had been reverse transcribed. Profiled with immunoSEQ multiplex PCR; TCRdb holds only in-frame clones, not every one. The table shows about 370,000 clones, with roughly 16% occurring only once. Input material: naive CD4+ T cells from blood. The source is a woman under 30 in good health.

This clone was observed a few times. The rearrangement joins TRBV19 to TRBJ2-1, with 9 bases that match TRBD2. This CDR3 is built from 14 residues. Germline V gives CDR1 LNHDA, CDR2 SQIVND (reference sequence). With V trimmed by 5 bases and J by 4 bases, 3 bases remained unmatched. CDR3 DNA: TGTGCCAGTAGTGGCGGGAGGGATTACAATGAGCAGTTCTTC. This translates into CASSGGRDYNEQFF.

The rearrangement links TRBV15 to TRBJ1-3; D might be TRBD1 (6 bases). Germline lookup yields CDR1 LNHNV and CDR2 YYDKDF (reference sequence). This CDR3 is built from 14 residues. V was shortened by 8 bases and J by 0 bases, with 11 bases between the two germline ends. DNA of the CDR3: TGTGCCACCGGAGGGGGGGCCTCTGGAAACACCATATATTTT. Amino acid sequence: CATGGGASGNTIYF.

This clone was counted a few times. The CDR3 region has the DNA TGTGCCAGCAGAAGACTAGCGGGAGAACCAGATACGCAGTATTTT. Amino acid sequence: CASRRLAGEPDTQYF. The chain uses TRBV6-6 and TRBJ2-3; 12 bases are shared with TRBD2. Per the germline V gene, CDR1 is MNHNY and CDR2 is SVGAGI (reference sequence). The trim removed 6 bases at V and 4 bases at J, leaving 5 bases unmatched. The CDR3 loop spans 15 amino acids.

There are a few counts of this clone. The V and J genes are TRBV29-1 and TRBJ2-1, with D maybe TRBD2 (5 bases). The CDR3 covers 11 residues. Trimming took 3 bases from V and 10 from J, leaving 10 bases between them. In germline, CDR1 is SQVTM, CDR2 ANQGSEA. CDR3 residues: CSVDGRGEQFF. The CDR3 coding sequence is TGCAGCGTTGATGGGCGCGGGGAGCAGTTCTTC.

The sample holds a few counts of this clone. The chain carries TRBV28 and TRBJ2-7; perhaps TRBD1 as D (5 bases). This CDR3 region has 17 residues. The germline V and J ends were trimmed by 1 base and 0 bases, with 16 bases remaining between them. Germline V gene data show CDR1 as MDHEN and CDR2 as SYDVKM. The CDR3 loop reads CASSLYISGRASYEQYF. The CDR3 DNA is TGTGCCAGCAGTTTATACATTTCGGGCAGGGCCTCCTACGAGCAGTACTTC.

The chain's CDR3 is CASSWDIEETQYF. The CDR3 nucleotides are TGTGCCAGCAGCTGGGACATTGAAGAGACCCAGTACTTC. V usage is TRBV7-9 and J usage is TRBJ2-5; a weak D match, TRBD1 (6 bases). The CDR3 spans 13 residues. CDR1 is SEHNR and CDR2 is FQNEAQ in the germline V gene (reference sequence). V dropped 4 bases and J dropped 3 bases, with 9 bases sitting between them.

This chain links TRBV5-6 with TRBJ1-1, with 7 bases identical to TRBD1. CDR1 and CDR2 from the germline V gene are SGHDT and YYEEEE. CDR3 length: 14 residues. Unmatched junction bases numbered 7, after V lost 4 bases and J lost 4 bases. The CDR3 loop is CASSRLTGATEAFF. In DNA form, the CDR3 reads TGTGCCAGCAGCCGTTTAACAGGGGCCACTGAAGCTTTCTTT.

The CDR3 nucleotides read TGTGCCAGTAGTGGGACTAGCGGGAGCTACAATGAGCAGTTCTTC. Translating it yields CASSGTSGSYNEQFF. This chain links TRBV19 with TRBJ2-1, with 14 bases fitting TRBD2. CDR1 and CDR2 (germline): LNHDA, SQIVND (reference sequence). Trimming cost V 5 bases and J 3 bases; bases outside gene matches: 0. This CDR3 spans 15 amino acids.

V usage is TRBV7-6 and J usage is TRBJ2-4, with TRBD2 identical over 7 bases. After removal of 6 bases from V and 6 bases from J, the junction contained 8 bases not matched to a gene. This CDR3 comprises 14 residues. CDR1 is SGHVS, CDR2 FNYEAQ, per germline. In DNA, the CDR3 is TGTGCCAGCAGTGTCGAGGGGAGGGGAAACATTCAGTACTTC. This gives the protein CASSVEGRGNIQYF.

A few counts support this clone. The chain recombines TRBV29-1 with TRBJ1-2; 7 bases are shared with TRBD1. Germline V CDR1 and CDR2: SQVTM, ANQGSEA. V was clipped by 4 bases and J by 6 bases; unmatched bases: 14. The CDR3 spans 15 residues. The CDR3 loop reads CSVGLLTTGSHGYTF. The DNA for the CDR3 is TGCAGCGTTGGGCTACTCACGACAGGGAGTCATGGCTACACCTTC.

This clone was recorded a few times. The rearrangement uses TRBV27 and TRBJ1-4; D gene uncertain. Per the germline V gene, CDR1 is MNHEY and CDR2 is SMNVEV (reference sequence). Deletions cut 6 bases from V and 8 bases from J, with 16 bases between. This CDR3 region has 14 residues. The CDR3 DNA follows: TGTGCCAGCAGAATATCGGGAGGACGCGAAAAACTGTTTTTT. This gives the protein CASRISGGREKLFF. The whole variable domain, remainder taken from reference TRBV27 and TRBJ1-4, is EAQVTQNPRYLITVTGKKLTVTCSQNMNHEYMSWYRQDPGLGLRQIYYSMNVEVTDKGDVPEGYKVSRKEKRNFPLILESPSPNQTSLYFCASRISGGREKLFFGSGTQLSVL.

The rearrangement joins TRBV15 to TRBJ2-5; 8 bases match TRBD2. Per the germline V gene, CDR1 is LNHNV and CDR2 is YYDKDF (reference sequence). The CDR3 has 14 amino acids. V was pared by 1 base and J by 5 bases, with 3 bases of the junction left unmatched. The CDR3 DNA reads TGTGCCACCAGCAGAGGACTAGCGCAGGAGACCCAGTACTTC. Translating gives CATSRGLAQETQYF.

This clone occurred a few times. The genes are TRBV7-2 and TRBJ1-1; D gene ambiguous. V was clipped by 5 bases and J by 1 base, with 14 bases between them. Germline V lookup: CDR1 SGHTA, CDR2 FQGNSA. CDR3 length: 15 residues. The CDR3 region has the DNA TGTGCCAGCAGCGCCATCCCGGGAGCGAACACTGAAGCTTTCTTT. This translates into CASSAIPGANTEAFF.

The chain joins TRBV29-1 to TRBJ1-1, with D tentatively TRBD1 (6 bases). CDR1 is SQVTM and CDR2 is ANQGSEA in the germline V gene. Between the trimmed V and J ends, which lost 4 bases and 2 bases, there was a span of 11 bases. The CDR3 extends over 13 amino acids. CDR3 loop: CSVVRGANTEAFF. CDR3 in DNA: TGCAGCGTTGTACGGGGGGCTAACACTGAAGCTTTCTTT.

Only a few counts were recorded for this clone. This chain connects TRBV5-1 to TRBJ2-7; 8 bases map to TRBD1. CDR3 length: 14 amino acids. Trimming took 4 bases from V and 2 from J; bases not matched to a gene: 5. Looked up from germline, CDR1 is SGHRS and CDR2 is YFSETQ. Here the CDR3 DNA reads TGCGCCAGCAGCACCCACAGGGGGACCTACGAGCAGTACTTC. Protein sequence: CASSTHRGTYEQYF.

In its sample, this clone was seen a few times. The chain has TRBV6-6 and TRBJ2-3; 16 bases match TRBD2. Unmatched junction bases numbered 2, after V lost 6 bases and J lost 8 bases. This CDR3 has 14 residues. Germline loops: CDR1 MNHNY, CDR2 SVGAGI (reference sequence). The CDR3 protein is CASRGLAGGSTQYF. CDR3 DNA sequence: TGTGCCAGCAGGGGACTAGCGGGAGGGAGTACGCAGTATTTT.

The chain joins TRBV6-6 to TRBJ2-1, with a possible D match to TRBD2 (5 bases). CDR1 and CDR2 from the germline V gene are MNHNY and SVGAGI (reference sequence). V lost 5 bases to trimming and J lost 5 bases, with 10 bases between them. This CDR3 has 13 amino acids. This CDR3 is CASSERTHNEQFF. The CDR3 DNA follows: TGTGCCAGCAGTGAGCGGACTCACAATGAGCAGTTCTTC.

CDR3 DNA sequence: TGTGCCCCGAGGGGGCAGGACACCTACGAGCAGTACTTC. This codes for CAPRGQDTYEQYF. V is TRBV30 and J is TRBJ2-7; TRBD1 agrees at 7 bases. After removal of 8 bases from V and 2 bases from J, the junction contained 9 bases not matched to a gene. The length of the CDR3 is 13 residues. Germline V gene sequence: CDR1 GTSNPN, CDR2 SVGIG (reference sequence).

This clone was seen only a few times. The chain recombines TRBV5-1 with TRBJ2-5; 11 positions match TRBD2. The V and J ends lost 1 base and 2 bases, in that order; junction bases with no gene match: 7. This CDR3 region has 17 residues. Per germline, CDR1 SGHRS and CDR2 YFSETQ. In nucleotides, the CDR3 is TGCGCCAGCAGCTTGATTCCGGGACTAGCGGAGCAAGAGACCCAGTACTTC. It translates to CASSLIPGLAEQETQYF. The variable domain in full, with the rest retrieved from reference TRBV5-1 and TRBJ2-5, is KAGVTQTPRYLIKTRGQQVTLSCSPISGHRSVSWYQQTPGQGLQFLFEYFSETQRNKGNFPGRFSGRQFSNSRSEMNVSTLELGDSALYLCASSLIPGLAEQETQYFGPGTRLLVL.

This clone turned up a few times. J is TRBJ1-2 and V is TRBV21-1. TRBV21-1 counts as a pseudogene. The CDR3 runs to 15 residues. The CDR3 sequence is CASSTRAGVNYGYTF. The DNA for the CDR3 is TGTGCCAGCAGTACACGGGCGGGAGTTAACTATGGCTACACCTTC.

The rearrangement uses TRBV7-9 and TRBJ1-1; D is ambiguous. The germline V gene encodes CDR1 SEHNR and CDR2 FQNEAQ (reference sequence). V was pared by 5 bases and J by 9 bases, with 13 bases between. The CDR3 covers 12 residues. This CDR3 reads CASSPGPAQAFF. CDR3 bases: TGTGCCAGCAGCCCAGGCCCAGCCCAAGCTTTCTTT.